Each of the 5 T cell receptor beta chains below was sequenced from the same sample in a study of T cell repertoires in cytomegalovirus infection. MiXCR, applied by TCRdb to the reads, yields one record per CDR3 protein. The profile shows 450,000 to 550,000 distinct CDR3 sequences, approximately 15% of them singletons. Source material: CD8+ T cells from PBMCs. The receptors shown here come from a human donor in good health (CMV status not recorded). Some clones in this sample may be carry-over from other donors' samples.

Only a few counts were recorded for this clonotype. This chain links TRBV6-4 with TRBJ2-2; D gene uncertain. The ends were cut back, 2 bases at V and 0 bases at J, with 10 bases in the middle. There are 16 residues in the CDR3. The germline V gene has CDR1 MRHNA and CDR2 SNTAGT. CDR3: CASSDKWRSNTGELFF. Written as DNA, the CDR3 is TGTGCCAGCAGTGACAAGTGGCGGTCGAACACCGGGGAGCTGTTTTTT.

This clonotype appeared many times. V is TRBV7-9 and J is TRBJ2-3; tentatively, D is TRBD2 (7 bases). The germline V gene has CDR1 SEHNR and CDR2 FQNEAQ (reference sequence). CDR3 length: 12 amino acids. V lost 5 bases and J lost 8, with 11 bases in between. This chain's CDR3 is CASSHREGTQYF. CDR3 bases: TGTGCCAGCAGCCACAGGGAGGGTACGCAGTATTTT.

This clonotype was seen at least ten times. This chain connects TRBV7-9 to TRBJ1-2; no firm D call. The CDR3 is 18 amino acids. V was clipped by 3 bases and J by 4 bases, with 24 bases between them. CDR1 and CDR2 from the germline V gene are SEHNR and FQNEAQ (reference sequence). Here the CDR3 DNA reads TGTGCCAGCAGCTTCTCGGGTCCTTCCTTGAAGAGTGCCTATGGCTACACCTTC. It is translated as CASSFSGPSLKSAYGYTF.

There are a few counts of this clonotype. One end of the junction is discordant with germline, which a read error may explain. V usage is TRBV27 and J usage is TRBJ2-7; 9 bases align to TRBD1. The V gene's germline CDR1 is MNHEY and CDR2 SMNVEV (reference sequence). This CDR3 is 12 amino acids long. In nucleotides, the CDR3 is TGTGCCAGCAGTTCTAACCCGGGACAGGGAATCTTC. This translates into CASSSNPGQGIF.

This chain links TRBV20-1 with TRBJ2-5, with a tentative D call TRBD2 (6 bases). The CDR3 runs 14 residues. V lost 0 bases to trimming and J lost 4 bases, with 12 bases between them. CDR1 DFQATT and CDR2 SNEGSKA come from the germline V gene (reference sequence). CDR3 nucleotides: TGCAGTGCTAGAGATCCCACGGGACTAGAGACCCAGTACTTC. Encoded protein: CSARDPTGLETQYF.